The present T cell receptor (beta chain) was sequenced within a study of monozygotic twins with inflammatory bowel disease (dated by TCRdb to between 2019 and 2020). Study-wide context: The full study comprised 28 monozygotic twin pairs: nine German pairs (four IBD-concordant, five IBD-discordant) and 19 IBD-discordant Danish pairs. Each individual had, on average, about 151 000 unique TCRalpha sequences and 181 000 unique TCRbeta sequences available for analysis. Within discordant pairs, disease-associated traits were sought mainly by comparing IBD patients with their genetically identical healthy co-twins.

CDR3 length: 12 amino acids, cysteine to phenylalanine. A DNA sequence was not provided. Per the germline V gene, SGHVS is the CDR1 and FQNEAQ is the CDR2. Concerning this clonotype: The target of this receptor is not known.

Points the paper makes about the study in general: TCRbeta repertoire diversity, by inverse Simpson index, was decreased in IBD patients compared with their healthy co-twins. Because patients were on differing immunosuppressive treatments, the repertoires may have picked up extra background noise and inter-individual variability. Different T cell subtypes could not be distinguished in the analysis. Compared with healthy twins, IBD patients shared fewer clonotypes with other individuals, and the difference was most pronounced in patients with signs of disease activity. No single strong signal or clonotype linked to IBD turned up in the results, so the idea that one exists was not supported. Repertoire similarity did not differ between concordant and discordant twins, which could be due to limited statistical power.

Receptor libraries were prepared by 5' RACE. Preparation of each TCR library used around 3.5 ug of total RNA. For each sample, cDNA was synthesized in eight separate reactions using SMARTScribe reverse transcriptase. During cDNA synthesis, template switching was used to introduce unique molecular identifiers that contained a 6-nucleotide sample barcode. TCRalpha and TCRbeta cDNA was amplified in two nested PCRs of approximately 17 and 9 cycles, and bead purification was carried out after each PCR. Before amplification, the cDNA was treated with uracil DNA-glycosylase and purified using the QIAquick PCR purification kit. The second PCR added Illumina TruSeq-compatible adapters along with sample-specific barcodes. Library quality and concentration were assessed using TapeStation and Qubit, and 4.5 to 6.5 ng of each library was pooled. Sequencing of the pooled libraries was done on an Illumina HiSeq2500 single-index Rapid Run using custom sequencing primers and 2 x 100 bp reads. The authors processed their data as follows. PCR and sequencing errors were corrected by UMI-based consensus assembly using MiGEC version 1.2.6. V(D)J alignment, clonotype assembly and CDR3 extraction were performed with MiXCR version 2.1.1. Gene usage, clonotype sharing and MAIT/NKT TCR abundance were normalised by analysing the top 1000, 10 000 and 20 000 clonotypes per sample. After downsampling to 27 000 UMIs, diversity was calculated as the inverse Simpson index using the vegan R package. Paired Mann-Whitney U tests were applied to discordant twin pairs, with Benjamini-Hochberg correction for multiple testing. TCRdb reprocessed the reads and lists each CDR3 protein sequence as a single entry, with no DNA. The V and J calls and clone size are TCRdb's, not the authors'. The data table for this sample lists over 35,000 distinct CDR3 sequences. The ten largest clones capture about 4.9% of the sample.

From each donor, an approximately 2.3 ml peripheral blood sample was collected into PAXgene tubes and kept at -80 degrees C. Without any T cell sorting, total RNA was extracted from whole blood using the PAXgene blood miRNA kit on an automated QIAcube. Peripheral blood from monozygotic twin pairs who were concordant or discordant for inflammatory bowel disease underwent deep TCRalpha and TCRbeta repertoire profiling using unique molecular barcoding. Smoking habits were recorded for all twin pairs, with individuals classified as current, former or never smokers. The sequence was collected from a human donor with ulcerative colitis or Crohn's disease, or a healthy co-twin of an affected twin (not recorded which). Sequencing was carried out using blood. This chain joins TRBV7-8 to TRBJ2-1; TCRdb picks TRBD1, but there is no DNA to check that call. The CDR3 region reads CASSPDRGEQFF. Full variable domain (CDR3 extended with the reference TRBV7-8 and TRBJ2-1 proteins): GAGVSQSPRYKVAKRGQDVALRCDPISGHVSLFWYQQALGQGPEFLTYFQNEAQLDKSGLPSDRFFAERPEGSVSTLKIQRTQQEDSAVYLCASSPDRGEQFFGPGTRLTVL.